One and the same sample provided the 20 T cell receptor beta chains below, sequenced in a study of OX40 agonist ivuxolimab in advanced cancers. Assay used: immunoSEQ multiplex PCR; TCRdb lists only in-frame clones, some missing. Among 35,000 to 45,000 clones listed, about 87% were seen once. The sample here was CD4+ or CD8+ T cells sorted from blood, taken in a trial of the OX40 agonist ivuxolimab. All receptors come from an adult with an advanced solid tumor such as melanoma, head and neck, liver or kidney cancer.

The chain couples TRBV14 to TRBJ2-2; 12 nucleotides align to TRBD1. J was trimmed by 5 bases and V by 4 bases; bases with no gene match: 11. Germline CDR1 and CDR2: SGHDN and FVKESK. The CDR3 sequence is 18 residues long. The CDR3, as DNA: TGTGCCAGCAGCCCCCAGTGGGGACAGGGGGCGATAACCGGGGAGCTGTTTTTT. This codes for CASSPQWGQGAITGELFF.

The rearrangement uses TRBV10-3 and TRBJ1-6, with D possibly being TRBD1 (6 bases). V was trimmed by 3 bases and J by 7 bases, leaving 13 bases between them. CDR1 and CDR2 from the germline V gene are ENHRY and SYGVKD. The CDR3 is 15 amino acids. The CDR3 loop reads CAISDSPQGNSPLHF. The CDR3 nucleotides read TGTGCCATCAGTGATTCTCCTCAGGGGAATTCACCCCTCCACTTT.

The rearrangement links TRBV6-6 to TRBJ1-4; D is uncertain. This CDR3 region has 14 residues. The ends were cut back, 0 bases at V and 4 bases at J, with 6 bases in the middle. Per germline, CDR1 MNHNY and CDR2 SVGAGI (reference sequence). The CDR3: CASSYSRGNEKLFF. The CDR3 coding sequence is TGTGCCAGCAGTTACTCCCGGGGTAATGAAAAACTGTTTTTT.

Here the CDR3 reads CASNFGGKGHF. As DNA, the CDR3 is TGTGCCAGCAATTTTGGGGGGAAGGGCCATTTT. The chain has TRBV6-1 and TRBJ1-5, with D possibly matching TRBD1 (5 bases). V lost 7 bases, J lost 16 bases, and 17 bases lay in between. The V gene's germline CDR1 is MNHNS and CDR2 SASEGT. The CDR3 spans 11 residues.

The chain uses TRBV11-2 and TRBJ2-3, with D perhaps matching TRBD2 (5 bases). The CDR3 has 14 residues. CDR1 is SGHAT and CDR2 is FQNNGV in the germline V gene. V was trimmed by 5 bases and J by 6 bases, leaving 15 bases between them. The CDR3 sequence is CASSPWTLSDTQYF. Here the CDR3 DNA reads TGTGCCAGCAGCCCTTGGACTCTCTCCGATACGCAGTATTTT.

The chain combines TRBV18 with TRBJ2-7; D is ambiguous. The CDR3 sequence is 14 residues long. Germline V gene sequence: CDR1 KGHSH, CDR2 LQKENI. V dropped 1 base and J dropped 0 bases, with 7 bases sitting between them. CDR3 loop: CASSPRVPSYEQYF. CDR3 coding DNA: TGTGCCAGCTCACCACGTGTGCCCTCCTACGAGCAGTACTTC.

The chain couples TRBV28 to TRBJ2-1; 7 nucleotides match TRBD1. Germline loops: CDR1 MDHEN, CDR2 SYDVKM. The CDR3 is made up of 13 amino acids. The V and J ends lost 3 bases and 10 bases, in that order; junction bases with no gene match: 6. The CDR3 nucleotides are TGTGCCAGCAGTTTTCAGGGGGTCAAGGAGCAGTTCTTC. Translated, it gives CASSFQGVKEQFF. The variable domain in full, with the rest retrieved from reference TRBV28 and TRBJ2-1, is DVKVTQSSRYLVKRTGEKVFLECVQDMDHENMFWYRQDPGLGLRLIYFSYDVKMKEKGDIPEGYSVSREKKERFSLILESASTNQTSMYLCASSFQGVKEQFFGPGTRLTVL.

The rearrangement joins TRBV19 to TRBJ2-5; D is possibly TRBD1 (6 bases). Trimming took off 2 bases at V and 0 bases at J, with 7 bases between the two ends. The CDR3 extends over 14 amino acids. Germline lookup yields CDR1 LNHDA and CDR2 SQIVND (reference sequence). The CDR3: CASSINRDQETQYF. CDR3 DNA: TGTGCCAGTAGTATAAACAGGGACCAAGAGACCCAGTACTTC.

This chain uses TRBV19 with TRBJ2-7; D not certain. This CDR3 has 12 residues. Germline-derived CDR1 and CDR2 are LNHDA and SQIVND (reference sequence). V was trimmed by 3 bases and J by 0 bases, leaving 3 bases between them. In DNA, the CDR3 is TGTGCCAGTAGTATGAACTCCTACGAGCAGTACTTC. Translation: CASSMNSYEQYF.

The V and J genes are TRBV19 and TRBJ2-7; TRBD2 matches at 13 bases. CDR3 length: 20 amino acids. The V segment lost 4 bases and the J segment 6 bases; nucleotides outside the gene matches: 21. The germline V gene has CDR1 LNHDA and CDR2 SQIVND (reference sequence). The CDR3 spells CASSSYPGLAGARADSEQYF. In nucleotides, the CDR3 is TGTGCCAGTAGTAGTTACCCCGGACTAGCGGGAGCCCGTGCAGATTCCGAGCAGTACTTC.

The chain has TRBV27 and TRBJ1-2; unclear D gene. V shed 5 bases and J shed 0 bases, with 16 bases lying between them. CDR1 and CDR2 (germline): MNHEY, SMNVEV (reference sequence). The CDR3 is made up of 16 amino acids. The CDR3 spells CASSPYSRFANYGYTF. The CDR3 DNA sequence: TGTGCCAGCAGTCCTTATTCCAGGTTCGCTAACTATGGCTACACCTTC.

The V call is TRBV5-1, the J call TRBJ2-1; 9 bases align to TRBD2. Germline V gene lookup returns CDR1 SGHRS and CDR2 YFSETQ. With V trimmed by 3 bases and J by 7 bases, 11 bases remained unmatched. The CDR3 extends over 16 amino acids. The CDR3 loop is CASSWVGGREGNEQFF. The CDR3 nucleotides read TGCGCCAGCAGCTGGGTAGGCGGGAGGGAGGGGAATGAGCAGTTCTTC.

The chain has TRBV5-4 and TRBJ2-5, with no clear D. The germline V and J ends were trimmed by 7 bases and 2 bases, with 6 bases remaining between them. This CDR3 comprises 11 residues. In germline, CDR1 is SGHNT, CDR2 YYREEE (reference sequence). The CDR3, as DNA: TGTGCCAGCGGGGTACAAGAGACCCAGTACTTC. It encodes CASGVQETQYF.

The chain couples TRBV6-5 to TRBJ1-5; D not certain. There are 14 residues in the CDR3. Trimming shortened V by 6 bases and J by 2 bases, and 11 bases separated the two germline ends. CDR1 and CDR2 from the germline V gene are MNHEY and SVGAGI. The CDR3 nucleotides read TGTGCCAGCAGAGCCGTGGGAGGCAATCAGCCCCAGCATTTT. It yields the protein CASRAVGGNQPQHF.

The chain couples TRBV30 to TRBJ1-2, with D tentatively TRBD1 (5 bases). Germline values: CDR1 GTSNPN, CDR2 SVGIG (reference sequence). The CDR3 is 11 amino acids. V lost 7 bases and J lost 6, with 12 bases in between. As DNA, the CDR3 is TGTGCCTTCTCCGACAGCAATGGCTACACCTTC. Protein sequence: CAFSDSNGYTF.

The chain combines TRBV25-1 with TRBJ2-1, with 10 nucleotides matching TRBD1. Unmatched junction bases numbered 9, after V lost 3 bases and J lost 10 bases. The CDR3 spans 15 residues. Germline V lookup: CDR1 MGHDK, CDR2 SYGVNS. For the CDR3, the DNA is TGTGCCAGCAGTGACCCGGGACAGGGGTCATTCGAGCAGTTCTTC. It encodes CASSDPGQGSFEQFF.

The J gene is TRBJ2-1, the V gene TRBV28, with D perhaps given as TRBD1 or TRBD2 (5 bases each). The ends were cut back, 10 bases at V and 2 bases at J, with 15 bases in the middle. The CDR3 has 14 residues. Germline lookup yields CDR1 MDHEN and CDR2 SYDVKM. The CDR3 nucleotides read TGTGCCACCTACCGGGACCTGGCCTACAATGAGCAGTTCTTC. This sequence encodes CATYRDLAYNEQFF. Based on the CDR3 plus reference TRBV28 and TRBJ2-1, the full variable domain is DVKVTQSSRYLVKRTGEKVFLECVQDMDHENMFWYRQDPGLGLRLIYFSYDVKMKEKGDIPEGYSVSREKKERFSLILESASTNQTSMYLCATYRDLAYNEQFFGPGTRLTVL.

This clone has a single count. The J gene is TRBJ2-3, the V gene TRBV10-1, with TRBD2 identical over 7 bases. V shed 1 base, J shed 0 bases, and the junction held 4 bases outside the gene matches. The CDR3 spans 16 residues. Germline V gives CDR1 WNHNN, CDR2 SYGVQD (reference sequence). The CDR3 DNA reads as TGCGCCAGCAGTGAGTACCCTAGCGGAAGCACAGATACGCAGTATTTT. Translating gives CASSEYPSGSTDTQYF.

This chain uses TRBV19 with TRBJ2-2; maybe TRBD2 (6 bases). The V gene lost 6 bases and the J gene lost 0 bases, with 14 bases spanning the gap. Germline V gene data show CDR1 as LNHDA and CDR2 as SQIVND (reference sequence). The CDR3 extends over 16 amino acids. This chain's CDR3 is CASRPASETNTGELFF. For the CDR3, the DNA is TGTGCCAGTAGACCAGCTAGCGAGACGAACACCGGGGAGCTGTTTTTT.

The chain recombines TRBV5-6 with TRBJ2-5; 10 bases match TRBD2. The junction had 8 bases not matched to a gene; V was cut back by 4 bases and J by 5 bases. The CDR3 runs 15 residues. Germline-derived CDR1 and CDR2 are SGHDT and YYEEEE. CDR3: CASSTLAGAGETQYF. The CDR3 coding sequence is TGTGCCAGCAGCACTCTAGCGGGAGCGGGGGAGACCCAGTACTTC.